These 30 T cell receptor beta chains originate from one sample sequenced in a study of cytomegalovirus exposure and HLA in healthy donors. The study ran its PCR with 60 Vbeta and 13 Jbeta primers. Clones were read by immunoSEQ multiplex PCR, and TCRdb kept only the in-frame ones, dropping some. The table includes some 130,000 clones, about three quarters detected once. The sample was PBMCs. Receptor source: a human donor in good health.

This clone was observed a single time. The chain links TRBV2 to TRBJ2-1, with a tentative D call TRBD1 (6 bases). CDR3 length equals 14 residues. From germline, CDR1 is SNHLY and CDR2 FYNNEI. Trimming left V 6 bases short and J 8 bases short, with 17 bases between. The CDR3 region has the DNA TGTGCCAGCAGGGCAACAGGGAGTAGGCATGAGCAGTTCTTC. The encoded protein is CASRATGSRHEQFF.

This clone came up a few times. The genes are TRBV11-2 and TRBJ1-6, with 7 nucleotides matching TRBD1. After removal of 5 bases from V and 8 bases from J, the junction contained 9 bases not matched to a gene. CDR1 is SGHAT, CDR2 FQNNGV, per germline. The CDR3 runs to 15 residues. CDR3 sequence: CASSGHRGLDSPLHF. The CDR3 nucleotides are TGTGCCAGCAGCGGACACAGGGGATTGGATTCACCCCTCCACTTT.

The J gene is TRBJ1-5, the V gene TRBV27; 7 nucleotides match TRBD1. Germline CDR1 MNHEY, CDR2 SMNVEV (reference sequence). The CDR3 has 15 residues. Trimming removed 5 bases from V and 1 base from J; junction bases left unmatched: 5. For the CDR3, the DNA is TGTGCCAGCAGTACCCAGGGGGTAAGCAATCAGCCCCAGCATTTT. It encodes CASSTQGVSNQPQHF.

This clone showed up just once. The chain joins TRBV28 to TRBJ1-5; 8 bases are a match to TRBD1. Trimming cost V 6 bases and J 7 bases; bases outside gene matches: 2. CDR1 MDHEN and CDR2 SYDVKM come from the germline V gene. The CDR3 extends over 12 amino acids. The CDR3 is CASSRGRQPQHF. DNA of the CDR3: TGTGCCAGCAGCAGGGGGCGGCAGCCCCAGCATTTT.

The CDR3 region is CAISDDRDQPQHF. CDR3 DNA: TGTGCCATCAGTGACGACAGGGATCAGCCCCAGCATTTT. The chain links TRBV10-3 to TRBJ1-5; 7 nucleotides align to TRBD1. The length of the CDR3 is 13 residues. The germline V gene encodes CDR1 ENHRY and CDR2 SYGVKD. Losses at the gene ends were 3 bases for V and 5 bases for J; bases not matched to a gene: 1.

Only a few counts were recorded for this clone. Other nucleotide sequences in the sample specify the same CDR3. The J gene is TRBJ1-1, the V gene TRBV6-5; the D is unclear. Germline values: CDR1 MNHEY, CDR2 SVGAGI. The CDR3 runs 11 residues. Trimming shortened V by 6 bases and J by 4 bases, and 6 bases separated the two germline ends. CDR3 in DNA: TGTGCCAGCAGCGGTGGCACTGAAGCTTTCTTT. Its translation: CASSGGTEAFF.

The rearrangement joins TRBV9 to TRBJ1-2, with a possible D match to TRBD1 (6 bases). Germline CDR1 and CDR2: SGDLS and YYNGEE. V gave up 4 bases and J gave up 5 bases, with 15 bases separating them. The CDR3 contains 14 residues. The CDR3, as DNA: TGTGCCAGCAGCCCGAGACGACAGGATTATGGCTACACCTTC. This translates into CASSPRRQDYGYTF.

The rearrangement links TRBV6-1 to TRBJ1-5; 7 nucleotides align to TRBD1. V trimming: 6 bases; J trimming: 4 bases; junction bases outside the gene matches: 6. The CDR3 is 14 amino acids. Per germline, CDR1 MNHNS and CDR2 SASEGT. In DNA, the CDR3 is TGTGCCAGCAGGAGCACAGGGGAAAATCAGCCCCAGCATTTT. Its protein product is CASRSTGENQPQHF.

The chain links TRBV7-2 to TRBJ2-1, with a tentative D call TRBD2 (6 bases). V lost 4 bases and J lost 6, with 22 bases in between. The CDR3 spans 17 residues. Germline assignment: CDR1 SGHTA and CDR2 FQGNSA. CDR3 in amino acids: CASSYFGGGSYPNEQFF. The CDR3 region has the DNA TGTGCCAGCAGCTATTTCGGGGGTGGAAGTTATCCCAATGAGCAGTTCTTC.

The V call is TRBV2, the J call TRBJ2-1, with a tentative D call TRBD1 (5 bases). Germline-derived CDR1 and CDR2 are SNHLY and FYNNEI. The germline V and J ends were trimmed by 9 bases and 2 bases, with 11 bases remaining between them. This CDR3 is 13 amino acids long. The CDR3 is CASQTTAYNEQFF. The CDR3 bases are TGTGCCAGTCAAACGACAGCCTACAATGAGCAGTTCTTC.

V and J are TRBV18 and TRBJ1-4; a weak D match, TRBD1 (6 bases). Germline assignment: CDR1 KGHSH and CDR2 LQKENI. The ends were cut back, 4 bases at V and 7 bases at J, with 16 bases in the middle. This CDR3 has 15 amino acids. CDR3: CASSLQGWGSEKLFF. In DNA, the CDR3 is TGTGCCAGCTCACTACAGGGCTGGGGGAGTGAAAAACTGTTTTTT. The full variable domain, in which reference TRBV18 and TRBJ1-4 provide the parts outside the CDR3, is NAGVMQNPRHLVRRRGQEARLRCSPMKGHSHVYWYRQLPEEGLKFMVYLQKENIIDESGMPKERFSAEFPKEGPSILRIQQVVRGDSAAYFCASSLQGWGSEKLFFGSGTQLSVL.

This clone was seen just once. This chain links TRBV18 with TRBJ2-3; D gene ambiguous. Germline assignment: CDR1 KGHSH and CDR2 LQKENI. The CDR3 is 15 amino acids. Trimming cost V 1 base and J 4 bases, with 12 bases left between them. This chain's CDR3 is CASSPQNRFSDTQYF. CDR3 nucleotide sequence: TGTGCCAGCTCACCACAGAATAGATTCTCAGATACGCAGTATTTT.

The V and J genes are TRBV9 and TRBJ2-6; D possibly corresponds to TRBD2 (5 bases). This CDR3 comprises 17 residues. With 3 bases removed from V and 4 bases from J, the gap between germline ends came to 17 bases. From germline, CDR1 is SGDLS and CDR2 YYNGEE. Here the CDR3 DNA reads TGTGCCAGCAGCGGACACAACCTAATAGCGGGGGCCAACGTCCTGACTTTC. Amino acids: CASSGHNLIAGANVLTF. Full variable domain (remainder filled in from reference TRBV9 and TRBJ2-6): DSGVTQTPKHLITATGQRVTLRCSPRSGDLSVYWYQQSLDQGLQFLIQYYNGEERAKGNILERFSAQQFPDLHSELNLSSLELGDSALYFCASSGHNLIAGANVLTFGAGSRLTVL.

The rearrangement links TRBV5-1 to TRBJ1-4; no clear D. This CDR3 contains 15 residues. The V and J ends lost 4 bases and 2 bases respectively, with 12 bases between them. Per germline, CDR1 SGHRS and CDR2 YFSETQ. The CDR3 DNA reads TGCGCCAGCAGCCCTACCTCGGTCACTAATGAAAAACTGTTTTTT. It encodes CASSPTSVTNEKLFF.

This sequence joins TRBV28 and TRBJ1-2; D gene unclear. The CDR3 consists of 15 residues. Trimming took 4 bases from V and 4 from J, leaving 16 bases between them. Germline V gives CDR1 MDHEN, CDR2 SYDVKM. Here the CDR3 reads CASSSTLREGYGYTF. The CDR3 coding sequence is TGTGCCAGCAGTTCCACACTAAGGGAGGGCTATGGCTACACCTTC.

The V and J genes are TRBV19 and TRBJ2-3, with a weak D call TRBD2 (5 bases). The V end lost 6 bases, the J end lost 6 bases, and 19 bases lay between the germline ends. Per germline, CDR1 LNHDA and CDR2 SQIVND (reference sequence). This CDR3 region has 15 residues. The CDR3 sequence is CASRRESHGLDTQYF. CDR3 in DNA: TGTGCCAGTAGGAGGGAATCCCACGGTTTGGATACGCAGTATTTT. The variable domain in full, completed from reference TRBV19 and TRBJ2-3, reads DGGITQSPKYLFRKEGQNVTLSCEQNLNHDAMYWYRQDPGQGLRLIYYSQIVNDFQKGDIAEGYSVSREKKESFPLTVTSAQKNPTAFYLCASRRESHGLDTQYFGPGTRLTVL.

The V and J genes are TRBV18 and TRBJ2-5; TRBD1 matches at 7 bases. Germline values: CDR1 KGHSH, CDR2 LQKENI. Trimming cost V 0 bases and J 4 bases; bases outside gene matches: 2. This CDR3 region has 14 residues. CDR3 loop: CASSPPNRGETQYF. The CDR3 bases are TGTGCCAGCTCACCACCGAACAGGGGAGAGACCCAGTACTTC.

The V gene is TRBV4-2, the J gene TRBJ2-4, with D possibly TRBD1 on 6 matching bases. Germline V gene data show CDR1 as LGHNA and CDR2 as YNFKEQ. V lost 4 bases and J 0 bases, leaving 22 bases between the germline ends. CDR3 length: 19 residues. The CDR3 region has the DNA TGTGCCAGCAGCCCGATCACCCAGACAGGCACACTAGCCAAAAACATTCAGTACTTC. Protein product: CASSPITQTGTLAKNIQYF.

The chain employs TRBV4-2 and TRBJ2-3; 11 nucleotides match TRBD2. The CDR3 contains 19 residues. Germline V gene data show CDR1 as LGHNA and CDR2 as YNFKEQ. Unmatched junction bases numbered 15, after V lost 4 bases and J lost 3 bases. The DNA of the CDR3 is TGTGCCAGCAGCCTCCGCTACCAACTAGCGGGGGTTTTTACAGATACGCAGTATTTT. Residues: CASSLRYQLAGVFTDTQYF.

The chain couples TRBV28 to TRBJ1-5, with D possibly matching TRBD1 (5 bases). The germline V gene encodes CDR1 MDHEN and CDR2 SYDVKM. This CDR3 is 12 amino acids long. V was trimmed by 7 bases and J by 4 bases, leaving 8 bases between them. This CDR3 is CASNRINQPQHF. In nucleotides, the CDR3 is TGTGCCAGCAACAGGATAAATCAGCCCCAGCATTTT.

This clone has a single count. This chain uses TRBV27 with TRBJ2-4, with D perhaps TRBD2 (5 bases). The CDR3 spans 14 residues. CDR1 MNHEY and CDR2 SMNVEV come from the germline V gene (reference sequence). The V gene lost 0 bases and the J gene lost 9 bases, with 12 bases spanning the gap. The CDR3, as DNA: TGTGCCAGCAGTTTATCAGGCAGTCGGGGCATTCAGTACTTC. Encoded protein: CASSLSGSRGIQYF.

A few counts support this clone. The chain recombines TRBV7-6 with TRBJ2-3, with 8 bases that match TRBD2. Trimming cost V 5 bases and J 3 bases; bases outside gene matches: 4. The CDR3 runs 14 residues. Germline values: CDR1 SGHVS, CDR2 FNYEAQ. The CDR3 nucleotides are TGTGCCAGCAGCCTATCGGGGGGGACAGATACGCAGTATTTT. This encodes CASSLSGGTDTQYF.

The gene calls are TRBV10-2 and TRBJ1-2; D is undetermined. There are 13 residues in the CDR3. CDR1 WSHSY and CDR2 SAAADI come from the germline V gene. Trimming removed 7 bases from V and 8 bases from J, with 17 bases in between. The CDR3 loop reads CASKSGSSLGYTF. CDR3 nucleotides: TGCGCCAGCAAAAGCGGAAGCAGTCTGGGCTACACCTTC.

The V call is TRBV5-5, the J call TRBJ1-1; a weak D match, TRBD1 (6 bases). Germline V gene lookup returns CDR1 SGHKS and CDR2 YYEKEE (reference sequence). With 3 bases removed from V and 11 bases from J, the gap between germline ends came to 17 bases. The CDR3 loop spans 13 amino acids. The CDR3 sequence: CASSWTVGLGAFF. As DNA, the CDR3 is TGTGCCAGCAGCTGGACAGTAGGTTTGGGTGCTTTCTTT.

Remarks on this clone: Sequence at one end of the junction differs from germline and may be a read error. This chain links TRBV6-5 with TRBJ2-1, with D hard to call. Germline V gene sequence: CDR1 MNHEY, CDR2 SVGAGI. This CDR3 is 15 amino acids long. CDR3 amino acids: CASSYTSGSFNEQFF. In DNA, the CDR3 is TGTGCCAGCAGTTATACTTCAGGCTCCTTCAATGAGCAGTTCTTC.

The chain has TRBV19 and TRBJ2-3; TRBD2 agrees at 7 bases. Looked up from germline, CDR1 is LNHDA and CDR2 is SQIVND (reference sequence). The CDR3 consists of 15 residues. J gave up 2 bases and V 5 bases, and 7 bases lay outside the gene matches. The CDR3 loop reads CASSAQRGPTDTQYF. The CDR3 nucleotides read TGTGCCAGTAGTGCGCAGCGGGGCCCCACAGATACGCAGTATTTT.

This clone was observed a few times. The chain is built from TRBV9 and TRBJ1-1; weak D call: TRBD1 (5 bases). Per germline, CDR1 SGDLS and CDR2 YYNGEE. V lost 3 bases and J lost 7, with 16 bases in between. The CDR3 has 14 residues. CDR3 in DNA: TGTGCCAGCAGCGAGGGGATGGGTAGCAATGAAGCTTTCTTT. Translating gives CASSEGMGSNEAFF.

The chain employs TRBV2 and TRBJ2-2; D is unresolved. The ends were cut back, 7 bases at V and 6 bases at J, with 9 bases in the middle. The germline CDR1 and CDR2 sequences are SNHLY and FYNNEI. The CDR3 contains 12 residues. The chain's CDR3 is CASIGVAGELFF. CDR3 coding DNA: TGTGCCAGCATAGGAGTCGCCGGGGAGCTGTTTTTT.

This clone was counted only a few times. The gene calls are TRBV28 and TRBJ1-2; weak D call: TRBD1 (6 bases). There are 17 residues in the CDR3. With 6 bases removed from V and 0 bases from J, the gap between germline ends came to 20 bases. Germline V gene lookup returns CDR1 MDHEN and CDR2 SYDVKM. The CDR3 bases are TGTGCCAGCAGAGCCGAAACCTCAGGGGCGGCTAACTATGGCTACACCTTC. This encodes CASRAETSGAANYGYTF.

The rearrangement uses TRBV6-6 and TRBJ1-2; D is unclear. The CDR3 contains 14 residues. Trimming pared 0 bases from V and 4 bases from J, leaving 9 bases between. Germline CDR1 is MNHNY and CDR2 is SVGAGI (reference sequence). CDR3 amino acids: CASSYSPQVYGYTF. The CDR3 coding sequence is TGTGCCAGCAGTTACTCTCCCCAGGTCTATGGCTACACCTTC.